This T cell receptor (beta chain) was recorded in a study of blood T cell repertoires in COVID-19. Study-level information: The cDNA or gDNA used as material had been derived from T cells, B-cell-depleted T cells, or PBMCs.

Per the original methods: The assay estimated nucleated cells by amplifying reference gene primers. Sequenced by immunoSEQ multiplex PCR; TCRdb stores in-frame clones only, minus some. V and J calls and clone size follow that table, whereas D and trimming were derived from the DNA. The sample comprises approximately 210,000 clones, 84% of which are singletons, and about 20% rests with the top ten. Sequencing was carried out using peripheral blood. The TCR was taken from a human donor in a cohort sampled during active COVID-19.

CDR3 in DNA: TGTGCCAGCAGTGCGGACGGGAGCTCCTACAATGAGCAGTTCTTC. Translated: CASSADGSSYNEQFF. The gene calls are TRBV2 and TRBJ2-1, with TRBD2 as a possible D gene (6 bases). Trimming stripped 4 bases from V and 0 bases from J, with 10 bases between. Germline lookup yields CDR1 SNHLY and CDR2 FYNNEI. The CDR3 covers 15 residues.